The clone carrying this TCR beta chain was seen a handful of times. The junction does not match germline at one end; this may be a read error. The sample belongs to a study of shared clonotypes between healthy human individuals. Study-level background: The composition of the donors was a couple of women and a few men aged 18 to 49.

Each sample came from a Caucasian adult donor living in Nashville, Tennessee. It was around 91 million PBMCs that unsorted samples used for genomic DNA. CDR1 and CDR2 from the germline V gene are SSHAT and FNYEAQ (reference sequence). CDR3 length: 14 residues. Each PCR replicate run on unsorted PBMC took in around 300 ng DNA, some 28,000 T cell genomes. Profiled with immunoSEQ multiplex PCR; TCRdb holds only in-frame clones, not every one. The data contain around 480,000 clones, nearly 80% of them singletons. The V call is TRBV7-7, the J call TRBJ2-5; D is undetermined. Sequenced sample: PBMCs. This clonotype originated in a woman in her thirties or forties in good health. Some clones in this sample may be carry-over from other donors' samples. This CDR3 reads CASSPRMVGETQYF. The CDR3 coding sequence is TGTGCTAGCAGCCCACGTATGGTTGGAGAGACCCAGTACTTC.